Each of the 20 T cell receptor beta chains below was sequenced from the same sample in a study of T-cell reconstitution after alpha-beta-depleted transplantation in children. TCRbeta library preparation incorporated unique molecular identifiers. TCRdb re-called the PCR reads through MiXCR, storing one row per CDR3 protein. The sample contains more than 85,000 distinct CDR3 sequences, 4.5% to 7.5% of which appear only once. Here the sequenced sample was PBMCs, mostly from graft donor cells, taken 60 days after TCRalphabeta/CD19-depleted stem cell transplant. These receptors were collected from a female patient aged 2 to 10 who had a stem cell transplant for Fanconi anemia, so the T cells may come from the graft donor.

This clonotype has a count of ten or more. J is TRBJ2-6 and V is TRBV18; D is uncertain. Looked up from germline, CDR1 is KGHSH and CDR2 is LQKENI. Trimming shortened V by 3 bases and J by 0 bases, and 9 bases separated the two germline ends. The CDR3 is made up of 16 amino acids. The CDR3 reads CASSPLGSSGANVLTF. The CDR3, as DNA: TGTGCCAGCTCACCGCTCGGCAGCTCTGGGGCCAACGTCCTGACTTTC.

Ten or more counts support this clonotype. The chain uses TRBV19 and TRBJ2-5, with 7 bases fitting TRBD1. The J segment lost 2 bases and the V segment lost 4 bases, leaving 7 bases of the junction unmatched. CDR3 length equals 15 residues. CDR1 is LNHDA and CDR2 is SQIVND in the germline V gene (reference sequence). DNA for the CDR3: TGTGCCAGTAGTACTGGGACAGCCCTTCAAGAGACCCAGTACTTC. Amino acid sequence: CASSTGTALQETQYF.

This clonotype was detected ten times or more. V and J are TRBV29-1 and TRBJ2-2; D may correspond to TRBD1 or TRBD2 (5 bases each). The CDR3 totals 14 residues. CDR1 and CDR2 from the germline V gene are SQVTM and ANQGSEA. V lost 3 bases and J 0 bases, leaving 8 bases between the germline ends. CDR3 sequence reads: CSVDPGPNTGELFF. The CDR3 nucleotides are TGCAGCGTTGACCCGGGACCGAACACCGGGGAGCTGTTTTTT.

CDR3 DNA: TGTGCCAGCAGCTTATTTGGTGGCGGGGGAGGCTCCTACAATGAGCAGTTCTTC. It translates to CASSLFGGGGGSYNEQFF. This chain joins TRBV11-2 and TRBJ2-1, with 7 positions matching TRBD2. With 2 bases clipped from V and 0 bases from J, the junction kept 10 bases outside the gene matches. The CDR3 runs 18 residues. CDR1 SGHAT and CDR2 FQNNGV come from the germline V gene.

This clonotype was counted many times. The rearrangement links TRBV19 to TRBJ2-2, with 9 nucleotides matching TRBD1. The CDR3 covers 14 residues. CDR1 LNHDA and CDR2 SQIVND come from the germline V gene (reference sequence). V lost 10 bases to trimming and J lost 7 bases; unmatched junction nucleotides: 10. CDR3 DNA sequence: TGTGCCACCCTGGGACAGGGTAGTGGCGGGGAGCTGTTTTTT. Translating gives CATLGQGSGGELFF. The full variable domain, its missing parts supplied by reference TRBV19 and TRBJ2-2, is DGGITQSPKYLFRKEGQNVTLSCEQNLNHDAMYWYRQDPGQGLRLIYYSQIVNDFQKGDIAEGYSVSREKKESFPLTVTSAQKNPTAFYLCATLGQGSGGELFFGEGSRLTVL.

This clonotype was picked up many times. The chain uses TRBV14 and TRBJ1-2, with a possible D match to TRBD1 (5 bases). The germline V gene encodes CDR1 SGHDN and CDR2 FVKESK. With 0 bases removed from V and 5 bases from J, the gap between germline ends came to 10 bases. This CDR3 region has 14 residues. As DNA, the CDR3 is TGTGCCAGCAGCCAAGATCGGGGCGCGTATGGCTACACCTTC. It specifies CASSQDRGAYGYTF.

In regard to this clonotype: A clone one base away is much larger, so this may be a read error. The chain links TRBV2 to TRBJ2-1; TRBD2 matches at 8 bases. The germline V gene encodes CDR1 SNHLY and CDR2 FYNNEI. This CDR3 has 18 residues. CDR3 nucleotide sequence: TGTACCAGCAGCCCTAGAGCCCCCGGGAGGGCCATAGGGGATGAGCAGTTCTTC. Translating it yields CTSSPRAPGRAIGDEQFF.

The rearrangement joins TRBV3-1 to TRBJ2-1, with TRBD2 matching 15 bases. The CDR3 spans 18 residues. J gave up 9 bases and V 3 bases, and 12 bases lay outside the gene matches. Germline assignment: CDR1 LGHDT and CDR2 YNNKEL (reference sequence). The DNA of the CDR3 is TGTGCCAGCAGCCATAACGTTTGGACTAGCGGGAGGGTAAGTGAGCAGTTCTTC. It codes for CASSHNVWTSGRVSEQFF.

This clonotype was counted at least ten times. V is TRBV5-1 and J is TRBJ2-5; tentative D call: TRBD1 (5 bases). This CDR3 is built from 15 residues. The germline CDR1 and CDR2 sequences are SGHRS and YFSETQ. Trimming pared 4 bases from V and 2 bases from J, leaving 15 bases between. DNA of the CDR3: TGCGCCAGCAGCCCCAACAGGCATTCTCAAGAGACCCAGTACTTC. It encodes CASSPNRHSQETQYF.

This clonotype was counted ten times or more. V and J are TRBV12-3 or TRBV12-4 and TRBJ1-3; D is perhaps TRBD1 (5 bases). V lost 1 base to trimming and J lost 4 bases, with 5 bases between them. This CDR3 is 13 amino acids long. The CDR3: CASSLGQGNTIYF. The DNA of the CDR3 is TGTGCCAGCAGTTTAGGACAGGGAAACACCATATATTTT.

This clonotype was observed a handful of times. The chain joins TRBV5-1 to TRBJ2-5; tentative D call: TRBD2 (5 bases). The CDR3 extends over 12 amino acids. Germline V CDR1 and CDR2: SGHRS, YFSETQ. Trimming stripped 2 bases from V and 4 bases from J, with 6 bases between. CDR3 nucleotides: TGCGCCAGCAGCTTTGGACTAGAGACCCAGTACTTC. It translates to CASSFGLETQYF.

This clonotype was detected ten times or more. The chain employs TRBV5-1 and TRBJ2-7; 9 bases agree with TRBD2. The germline V gene has CDR1 SGHRS and CDR2 YFSETQ. The V and J ends lost 3 bases and 3 bases, in that order; junction bases with no gene match: 7. The CDR3 has 15 residues. The CDR3 DNA reads as TGCGCCAGCAGCTGGGGACTAGCCGACGTCTACGAGCAGTACTTC. Its translation is CASSWGLADVYEQYF.

The rearrangement joins TRBV7-2 to TRBJ2-1; D is unresolved. The CDR3 length is 14 residues. The germline V gene has CDR1 SGHTA and CDR2 FQGNSA. V lost 1 base, J lost 10 bases, and 14 bases lay in between. The CDR3 DNA reads TGTGCCAGCAGCTTAGACAGTCACGTTCTAGAGCAGTTCTTC. Its protein product is CASSLDSHVLEQFF.

The chain couples TRBV4-2 to TRBJ2-5; 10 bases align to TRBD2. Germline V gene lookup returns CDR1 LGHNA and CDR2 YNFKEQ. There are 19 residues in the CDR3. V lost 1 base to trimming and J lost 4 bases; unmatched junction nucleotides: 15. The CDR3 protein is CASSQVGLAGGSRGETQYF. DNA of the CDR3: TGTGCCAGCAGCCAAGTTGGGTTAGCGGGAGGCAGCCGGGGAGAGACCCAGTACTTC.

This clonotype was counted between two and nine times. The junction shows a germline mismatch at one end, possibly a read error. This chain uses TRBV7-2 with TRBJ2-1, with a weak D call TRBD2 (6 bases). From germline, CDR1 is SGHTA and CDR2 FQGNSA. The CDR3 is 15 amino acids. CDR3: CASSLLGGSFNEQFF. The CDR3 DNA follows: TGTGCCAGCAGCTTATTGGGAGGTTCCTTCAATGAGCAGTTCTTC.

Details on this clonotype: A much larger clonotype is one base distant, so this may be a read error. Because the CDR3 is missing its conserved closing phenylalanine or tryptophan, this is likely a read error. The chain uses TRBV7-2 and TRBJ2-5; 11 bases match TRBD2. This CDR3 comprises 18 residues. V shed 2 bases and J 4 bases; nucleotides not matched to a gene: 12. Germline V CDR1 and CDR2: SGHTA, FQGNSA. CDR3 nucleotides: TGTGCCAGCAGCTTACGCCTCCATCTAGCGGGGGGTTTAGAGACCCAGTACATC. Translated, it gives CASSLRLHLAGGLETQYI.

This clonotype was counted at least ten times. This chain links TRBV7-9 with TRBJ2-7, with D possibly being TRBD2 (6 bases). This CDR3 is 14 amino acids long. The germline V gene encodes CDR1 SEHNR and CDR2 FQNEAQ (reference sequence). Trimming left V 3 bases short and J 2 bases short, with 11 bases between. CDR3 coding DNA: TGTGCCAGCAGCTTCCGGGAGAGAACCTACGAGCAGTACTTC. This codes for CASSFRERTYEQYF.

This clonotype was seen many times. The gene calls are TRBV28 and TRBJ1-1; D unresolved. The CDR3 runs to 14 residues. CDR1 is MDHEN, CDR2 SYDVKM, per germline. V lost 3 bases and J lost 1, with 9 bases in between. In DNA, the CDR3 is TGTGCCAGCAGTTTGCCCTCCGGGAACACTGAAGCTTTCTTT. Protein: CASSLPSGNTEAFF. Full variable domain (missing parts from reference TRBV28 and TRBJ1-1): DVKVTQSSRYLVKRTGEKVFLECVQDMDHENMFWYRQDPGLGLRLIYFSYDVKMKEKGDIPEGYSVSREKKERFSLILESASTNQTSMYLCASSLPSGNTEAFFGQGTRLTVV.

There are a few counts of this clonotype. This chain connects TRBV20-1 to TRBJ1-5; D gene ambiguous. Trimming took 0 bases from V and 3 from J, leaving 9 bases between them. This CDR3 has 14 amino acids. Germline V gene lookup returns CDR1 DFQATT and CDR2 SNEGSKA (reference sequence). The DNA for the CDR3 is TGCAGTGCTAGAGATATACTTTTCAATCAGCCCCAGCATTTT. This encodes CSARDILFNQPQHF.

This clonotype was counted at least ten times. This rearrangement joins TRBV20-1 to TRBJ1-5; D possibly corresponds to TRBD1 (5 bases). The CDR3 runs 17 residues. Trimming took off 0 bases at V and 4 bases at J, with 19 bases between the two ends. Per the germline V gene, CDR1 is DFQATT and CDR2 is SNEGSKA (reference sequence). The CDR3 spells CSARDPRTTGLNQPQHF. The CDR3 DNA reads TGCAGTGCTAGAGATCCCCGGACAACTGGTTTAAATCAGCCCCAGCATTTT.